Listed below are T cell receptor beta chains from one sample, sequenced in a study of regulatory T cells in long-lasting Graves disease. TCRdb re-derived calls from the multiplex PCR reads in MiXCR, one entry per CDR3 protein. The sample has 200,000 to 250,000 distinct CDR3 sequences; roughly 18% are singletons. The material was peripheral blood mononuclear cells (PBMCs), obtained at new diagnosis, from a patient treated with antithyroid drugs. The receptor set was obtained from a female donor with Graves disease. CDR3s include the opening cysteine and the closing phenylalanine or tryptophan. The order of the fields is J gene, D gene, clone size, V gene, CDR3 protein, CDR3 DNA. D genes are given only for firm matches. Clone size is stated in some rows and not others, as once, few, many or a class when expanded.

j_call: TRBJ1-2
d_call: -
clone_size: many
v_call: TRBV28
cdr3_aa: CASRTEGGSGYGYTF
cdr3_nt: TGTGCCAGCAGAACTGAGGGCGGAAGCGGCTATGGCTACACCTTC

j_call: TRBJ1-1
d_call: TRBD1
clone_size: -
v_call: TRBV11-2
cdr3_aa: CASSPPTGYAEAFF
cdr3_nt: TGTGCCAGCAGCCCCCCGACAGGGTACGCTGAAGCTTTCTTT

j_call: TRBJ1-5
d_call: -
clone_size: many
v_call: TRBV6-1
cdr3_aa: CASSEGGYDKNDQPQHF
cdr3_nt: TGTGCCAGCAGTGAAGGAGGGTATGACAAGAATGATCAGCCCCAGCATTTT

j_call: TRBJ1-1
d_call: -
clone_size: -
v_call: TRBV12-3/TRBV12-4
cdr3_aa: CASSTLLRAAF
cdr3_nt: TGTGCCAGCAGCACCCTACTCCGGGCAGCGTTT

j_call: TRBJ2-5
d_call: TRBD2
clone_size: many
v_call: TRBV9
cdr3_aa: CASSVGMGGGRKETQYF
cdr3_nt: TGTGCCAGCAGCGTAGGAATGGGGGGGGGTAGGAAAGAGACCCAGTACTTC

j_call: TRBJ2-7
d_call: -
clone_size: many
v_call: TRBV11-2
cdr3_aa: CASSSYSMGTYEQYF
cdr3_nt: TGTGCCAGCTCCTCCTACTCCATGGGAACCTACGAGCAGTACTTC

j_call: TRBJ1-3
d_call: -
clone_size: many
v_call: TRBV28
cdr3_aa: CASSLYGDGNTIYF
cdr3_nt: TGTGCCAGCAGTTTATACGGGGATGGAAACACCATATATTTT

j_call: TRBJ2-1
d_call: TRBD2
clone_size: many
v_call: TRBV3-1
cdr3_aa: CASSRLAGEQFF
cdr3_nt: TGTGCCAGCAGCCGACTAGCGGGAGAGCAGTTCTTC

j_call: TRBJ2-1
d_call: TRBD2
clone_size: many
v_call: TRBV7-8
cdr3_aa: CASSIGLAREQFF
cdr3_nt: TGTGCCAGCAGCATAGGACTAGCCCGTGAGCAGTTCTTC

j_call: TRBJ2-3
d_call: -
clone_size: many
v_call: TRBV11-2
cdr3_aa: CASSWGALTDTQYF
cdr3_nt: TGTGCCAGCAGCTGGGGGGCCCTCACAGATACGCAGTATTTT

j_call: TRBJ1-5
d_call: TRBD1
clone_size: many
v_call: TRBV6-9
cdr3_aa: CASSYTTGNNQPQHF
cdr3_nt: TGTGCCAGCAGTTACACGACAGGGAATAATCAGCCCCAGCATTTT

j_call: TRBJ1-5
d_call: TRBD1
clone_size: many
v_call: TRBV12-3/TRBV12-4
cdr3_aa: CASSSDRESLQPQHF
cdr3_nt: TGTGCCAGCAGTTCGGACAGGGAGTCTCTCCAGCCCCAGCATTTT

j_call: TRBJ2-7
d_call: TRBD2
clone_size: many
v_call: TRBV19
cdr3_aa: CASSLSSGNDEQYF
cdr3_nt: TGTGCCAGTAGTCTGTCTAGCGGGAATGACGAGCAGTACTTC

j_call: TRBJ1-1
d_call: -
clone_size: -
v_call: TRBV10-3
cdr3_aa: CAIRSRDTEAFF
cdr3_nt: TGTGCCATCAGGAGCCGTGACACTGAAGCTTTCTTT

j_call: TRBJ1-1
d_call: TRBD1
clone_size: many
v_call: TRBV6-1
cdr3_aa: CASRSQGDTEAFF
cdr3_nt: TGTGCCAGCAGGTCCCAGGGGGACACTGAAGCTTTCTTT

j_call: TRBJ1-2
d_call: -
clone_size: many
v_call: TRBV5-1
cdr3_aa: CASSSGSGSNYGYTF
cdr3_nt: TGCGCCAGCAGCTCTGGCTCGGGGTCGAACTATGGCTACACCTTC

j_call: TRBJ2-3
d_call: TRBD2
clone_size: many
v_call: TRBV7-9
cdr3_aa: CASSEVAGAPDTQYF
cdr3_nt: TGTGCCAGCAGCGAAGTTGCGGGAGCTCCCGATACGCAGTATTTT

j_call: TRBJ1-3
d_call: TRBD1
clone_size: many
v_call: TRBV10-3
cdr3_aa: CAAGRRGSGNTIYF
cdr3_nt: TGTGCCGCGGGGCGCAGGGGGTCCGGAAACACCATATATTTT

j_call: TRBJ2-3
d_call: TRBD2
clone_size: -
v_call: TRBV24-1
cdr3_aa: CATSDRTSGSTDTQYF
cdr3_nt: TGTGCCACCAGTGATCGGACTAGCGGGAGCACAGATACGCAGTATTTT

j_call: TRBJ1-1
d_call: -
clone_size: many
v_call: TRBV10-3
cdr3_aa: CAISRTDRNTEAFF
cdr3_nt: TGTGCCATCAGTAGGACCGACCGGAACACTGAAGCTTTCTTT

j_call: TRBJ2-7
d_call: TRBD2
clone_size: -
v_call: TRBV6-1
cdr3_aa: CASDRGGPYEQYF
cdr3_nt: TGTGCCTCGGATAGGGGAGGGCCATACGAGCAGTACTTC

j_call: TRBJ2-1
d_call: -
clone_size: -
v_call: TRBV6-1
cdr3_aa: CASSEGVSRDNEQFF
cdr3_nt: TGTGCCAGCAGTGAAGGGGTTAGCCGGGACAATGAGCAGTTCTTC

j_call: TRBJ2-5
d_call: TRBD1
clone_size: many
v_call: TRBV7-9
cdr3_aa: CASSLTPGQGAEETQYF
cdr3_nt: TGTGCCAGCAGTCTCACTCCGGGACAGGGGGCAGAAGAGACCCAGTACTTC

j_call: TRBJ2-7
d_call: -
clone_size: many
v_call: TRBV20-1
cdr3_aa: CSAMGGNYEQYF
cdr3_nt: TGCAGTGCTATGGGCGGAAACTACGAGCAGTACTTC

j_call: TRBJ1-2
d_call: -
clone_size: many
v_call: TRBV7-9
cdr3_aa: CASSPPGTIANYGYTF
cdr3_nt: TGTGCCAGCAGCCCTCCGGGGACCATAGCTAACTATGGCTACACCTTC

j_call: TRBJ1-4
d_call: -
clone_size: few
v_call: TRBV6-2/TRBV6-3
cdr3_aa: CASSYPRGQYPATNEKLFF
cdr3_nt: TGTGCCAGCAGTTACCCCCGCGGTCAGTACCCTGCAACTAATGAAAAACTGTTTTTT

j_call: TRBJ1-2
d_call: -
clone_size: few
v_call: TRBV12-3/TRBV12-4
cdr3_aa: CASSQSRHAPGGYTF
cdr3_nt: TGTGCCAGCAGCCAAAGTAGACACGCGCCGGGTGGCTACACCTTC

j_call: TRBJ1-5
d_call: -
clone_size: few
v_call: TRBV19
cdr3_aa: CASTGRGRWPQHF
cdr3_nt: TGTGCCAGTACGGGACGGGGGAGATGGCCCCAGCATTTT

j_call: TRBJ2-3
d_call: TRBD1
clone_size: -
v_call: TRBV6-5
cdr3_aa: CASSWGTGGTDTQYF
cdr3_nt: TGTGCCAGCAGTTGGGGGACAGGTGGCACAGATACGCAGTATTTT

j_call: TRBJ1-3
d_call: -
clone_size: many
v_call: TRBV5-1
cdr3_aa: CASSLGGSSGNTIYF
cdr3_nt: TGTGCCAGCAGCCTAGGAGGGAGCTCTGGAAACACCATATATTTT

j_call: TRBJ2-1
d_call: TRBD2
clone_size: -
v_call: TRBV7-9
cdr3_aa: CASSSALAGVFNEQFF
cdr3_nt: TGTGCCAGCAGCTCAGCGCTAGCGGGAGTCTTTAATGAGCAGTTCTTC

j_call: TRBJ2-7
d_call: TRBD2
clone_size: many
v_call: TRBV19
cdr3_aa: CASSRDYAEQYF
cdr3_nt: TGTGCCAGTAGCCGGGACTATGCCGAGCAGTACTTC

j_call: TRBJ1-4
d_call: -
clone_size: many
v_call: TRBV13
cdr3_aa: CASSFRRLGEKLFF
cdr3_nt: TGTGCCAGCAGCTTCCGCAGGTTGGGCGAAAAACTGTTTTTT

j_call: TRBJ2-7
d_call: TRBD2
clone_size: many
v_call: TRBV6-2/TRBV6-3
cdr3_aa: CASSAPGAGGPLHYEQYF
cdr3_nt: TGTGCCAGCAGTGCCCCCGGAGCGGGAGGGCCCTTGCACTACGAGCAGTACTTC

j_call: TRBJ2-4
d_call: -
clone_size: many
v_call: TRBV27
cdr3_aa: CASSLIQENIQYF
cdr3_nt: TGTGCCAGCAGTTTAATACAGGAAAACATTCAGTACTTC

j_call: TRBJ2-7
d_call: TRBD2
clone_size: many
v_call: TRBV9
cdr3_aa: CASSPLAGGPWEQYF
cdr3_nt: TGTGCCAGCAGCCCATTAGCGGGAGGGCCTTGGGAGCAGTACTTC